Here is one T cell receptor beta chain with its context. Antigen: not known. The sample is drawn from a study of T cell responses to AZD1222 COVID-19 vaccine. Overall study findings and caveats: White British donors predominated, females outnumbered males, and clonal diversity was possibly underestimated. Regions 160-218 and 743-854 held dominance among vaccine-associated CD4 TCRs, which spanned spike. The study found Spike-specific TCR breadth and depth rose after two AZD1222 doses. Epitopes outside B.1.351 and B.1.1.7 mutated regions reportedly drew nearly half of spike TCRs.

Here immunoSEQ multiplex PCR was the method, and the copy in TCRdb shows in-frame clones only, minus some. The sample comprises more than 150,000 clones, more than 85% of which are singletons, and 1.5% rests with the top ten. In germline, CDR1 is LNHDA, CDR2 SQIVND (reference sequence). The CDR3 length is 16 residues. The V segment lost 7 bases and the J segment 0 bases; nucleotides outside the gene matches: 7. This receptor was identified in an adult who received the AZD1222 COVID-19 vaccine. The sequences come from peripheral blood, collected 28 days after the second AZD1222 dose. The gene calls are TRBV19 and TRBJ2-3; 10 bases are shared with TRBD2. This chain's CDR3 is CASTRLAGSSTDTQYF. CDR3 nucleotides: TGTGCCAGTACTCGACTAGCGGGCTCTAGCACAGATACGCAGTATTTT.